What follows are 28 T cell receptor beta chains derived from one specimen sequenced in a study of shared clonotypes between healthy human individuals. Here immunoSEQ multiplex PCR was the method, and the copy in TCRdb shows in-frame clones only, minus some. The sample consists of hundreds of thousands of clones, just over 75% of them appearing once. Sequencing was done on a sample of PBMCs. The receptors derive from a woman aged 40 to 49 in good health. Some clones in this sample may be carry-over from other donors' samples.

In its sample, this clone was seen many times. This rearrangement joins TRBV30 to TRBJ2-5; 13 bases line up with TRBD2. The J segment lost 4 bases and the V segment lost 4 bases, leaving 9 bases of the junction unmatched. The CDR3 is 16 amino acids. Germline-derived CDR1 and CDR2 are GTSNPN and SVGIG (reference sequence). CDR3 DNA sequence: TGTGCCTGGAATTCCGGGACTAGCGGGATGGGAGAGACCCAGTACTTC. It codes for CAWNSGTSGMGETQYF.

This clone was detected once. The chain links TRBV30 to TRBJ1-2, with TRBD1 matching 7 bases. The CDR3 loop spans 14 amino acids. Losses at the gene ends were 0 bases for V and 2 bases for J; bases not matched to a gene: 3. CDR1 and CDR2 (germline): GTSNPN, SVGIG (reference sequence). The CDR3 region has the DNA TGTGCCTGGAGTGTACAGGGGCCCAACTATGGCTACACCTTC. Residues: CAWSVQGPNYGYTF.

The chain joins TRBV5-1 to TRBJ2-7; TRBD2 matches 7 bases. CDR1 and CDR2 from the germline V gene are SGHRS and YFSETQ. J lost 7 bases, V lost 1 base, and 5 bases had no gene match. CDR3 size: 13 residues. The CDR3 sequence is CASSLNGGGEQYF. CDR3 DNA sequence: TGCGCCAGCAGCTTGAATGGGGGAGGGGAGCAGTACTTC.

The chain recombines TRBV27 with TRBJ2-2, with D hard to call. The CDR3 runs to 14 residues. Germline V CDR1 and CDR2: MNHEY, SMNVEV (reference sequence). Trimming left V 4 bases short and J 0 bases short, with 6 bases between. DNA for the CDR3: TGTGCCAGCAGTTCGGGCCCGAACACCGGGGAGCTGTTTTTT. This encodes CASSSGPNTGELFF.

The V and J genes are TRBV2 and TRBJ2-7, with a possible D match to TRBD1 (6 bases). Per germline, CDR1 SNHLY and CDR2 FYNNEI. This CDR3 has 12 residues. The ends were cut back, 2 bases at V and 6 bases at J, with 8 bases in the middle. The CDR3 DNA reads TGTGCCAGCAGTGAATGGGGGCTCGAGCAGTACTTC. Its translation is CASSEWGLEQYF.

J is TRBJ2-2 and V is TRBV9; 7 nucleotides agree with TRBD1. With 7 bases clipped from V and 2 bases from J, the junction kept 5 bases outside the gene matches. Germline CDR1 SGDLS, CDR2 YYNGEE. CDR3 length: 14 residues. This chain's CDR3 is CASGQDPNTGELFF. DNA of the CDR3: TGTGCCAGCGGACAGGACCCTAACACCGGGGAGCTGTTTTTT.

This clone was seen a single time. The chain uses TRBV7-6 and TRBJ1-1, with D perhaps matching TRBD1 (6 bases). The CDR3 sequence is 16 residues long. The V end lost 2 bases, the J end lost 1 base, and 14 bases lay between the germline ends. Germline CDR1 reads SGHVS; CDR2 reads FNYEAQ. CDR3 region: CASSLRGGRSNTEAFF. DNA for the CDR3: TGTGCCAGCAGCTTAAGGGGGGGCAGATCGAACACTGAAGCTTTCTTT.

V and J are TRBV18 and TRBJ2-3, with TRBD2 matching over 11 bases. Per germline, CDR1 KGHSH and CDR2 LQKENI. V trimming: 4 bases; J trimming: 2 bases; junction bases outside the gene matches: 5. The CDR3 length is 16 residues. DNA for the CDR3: TGTGCCAGCTCACGATGGGGACTAGCGGACACAGATACGCAGTATTTT. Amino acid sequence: CASSRWGLADTDTQYF.

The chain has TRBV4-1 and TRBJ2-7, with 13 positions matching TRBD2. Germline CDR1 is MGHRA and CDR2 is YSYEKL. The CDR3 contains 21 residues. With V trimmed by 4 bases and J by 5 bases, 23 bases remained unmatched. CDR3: CASSPLSILKGLAGSGDEQYF. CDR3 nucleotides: TGCGCCAGCAGCCCTCTCTCCATCCTTAAGGGACTAGCGGGATCTGGAGACGAGCAGTACTTC.

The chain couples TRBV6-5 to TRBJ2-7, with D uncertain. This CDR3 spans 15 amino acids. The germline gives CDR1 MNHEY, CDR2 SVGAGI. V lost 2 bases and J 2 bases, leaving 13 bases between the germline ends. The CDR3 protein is CASSYRADGAYEQYF. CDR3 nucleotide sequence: TGTGCCAGCAGTTACAGGGCAGATGGGGCCTACGAGCAGTACTTC.

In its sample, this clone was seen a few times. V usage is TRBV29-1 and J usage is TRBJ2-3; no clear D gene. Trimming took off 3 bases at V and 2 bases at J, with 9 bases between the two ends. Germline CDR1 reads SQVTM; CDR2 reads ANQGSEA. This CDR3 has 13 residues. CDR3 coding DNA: TGCAGCGTTGAGGGCAGAAACACAGATACGCAGTATTTT. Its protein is CSVEGRNTDTQYF.

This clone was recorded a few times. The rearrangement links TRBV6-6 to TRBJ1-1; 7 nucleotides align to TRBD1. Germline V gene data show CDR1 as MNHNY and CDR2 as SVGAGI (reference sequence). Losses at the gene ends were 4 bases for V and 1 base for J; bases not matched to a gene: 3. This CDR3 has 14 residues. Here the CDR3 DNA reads TGTGCCAGCAGTTTGGGACAGCAGAACACTGAAGCTTTCTTT. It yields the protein CASSLGQQNTEAFF.

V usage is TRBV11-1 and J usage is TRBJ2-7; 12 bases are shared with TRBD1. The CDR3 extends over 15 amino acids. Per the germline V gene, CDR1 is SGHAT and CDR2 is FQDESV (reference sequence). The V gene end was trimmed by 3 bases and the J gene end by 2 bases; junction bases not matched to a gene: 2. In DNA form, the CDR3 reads TGTGCCAGCAGCTTGGGGACAGGGGGCGCCTACGAGCAGTACTTC. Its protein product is CASSLGTGGAYEQYF.

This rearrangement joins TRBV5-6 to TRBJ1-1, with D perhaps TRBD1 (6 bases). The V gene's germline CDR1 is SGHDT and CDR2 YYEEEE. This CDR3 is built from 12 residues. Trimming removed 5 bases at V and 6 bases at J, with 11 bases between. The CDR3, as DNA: TGTGCCAGCAGATCCTACAGGGCTGAAGCTTTCTTT. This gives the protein CASRSYRAEAFF. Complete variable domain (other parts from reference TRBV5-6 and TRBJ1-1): DAGVTQSPTHLIKTRGQQVTLRCSPKSGHDTVSWYQQALGQGPQFIFQYYEEEERQRGNFPDRFSGHQFPNYSSELNVNALLLGDSALYLCASRSYRAEAFFGQGTRLTVV.

The CDR3 nucleotides read TGCGCCAGCAGCTTTTTGTCGGGCACTGAAGCTTTCTTT. Its protein is CASSFLSGTEAFF. The rearrangement joins TRBV5-1 to TRBJ1-1; D is uncertain. Germline CDR1 is SGHRS and CDR2 is YFSETQ. Trimming took off 2 bases at V and 4 bases at J, with 9 bases between the two ends. The CDR3 covers 13 residues.

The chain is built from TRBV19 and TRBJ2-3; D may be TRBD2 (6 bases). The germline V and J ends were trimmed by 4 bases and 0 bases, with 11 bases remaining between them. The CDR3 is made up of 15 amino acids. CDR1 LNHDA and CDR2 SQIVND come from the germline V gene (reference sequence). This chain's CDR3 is CASSTAGTSTDTQYF. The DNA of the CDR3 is TGTGCCAGTAGTACTGCTGGGACTAGCACAGATACGCAGTATTTT.

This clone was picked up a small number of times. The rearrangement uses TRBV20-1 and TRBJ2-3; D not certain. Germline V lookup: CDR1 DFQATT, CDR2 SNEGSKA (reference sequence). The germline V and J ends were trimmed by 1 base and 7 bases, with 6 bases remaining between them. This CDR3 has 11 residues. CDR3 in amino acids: CSARASNTQYF. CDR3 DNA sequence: TGCAGTGCTAGAGCCAGCAATACGCAGTATTTT.

This chain's CDR3 is CASSPGSTQGPPREQYF. The DNA for the CDR3 is TGTGCCAGCTCACCCGGGAGTACCCAGGGTCCCCCTAGGGAGCAGTACTTC. The chain joins TRBV18 to TRBJ2-7; maybe TRBD2 (6 bases). V shed 3 bases and J shed 7 bases, with 25 bases lying between them. Germline lookup yields CDR1 KGHSH and CDR2 LQKENI. This CDR3 contains 17 residues.

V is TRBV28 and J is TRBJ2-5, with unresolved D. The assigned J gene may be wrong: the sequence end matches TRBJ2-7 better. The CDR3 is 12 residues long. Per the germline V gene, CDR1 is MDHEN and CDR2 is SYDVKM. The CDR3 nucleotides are TGTGCCAGCAGCTCCTATTCCTACGAGCAGTACTTC. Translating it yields CASSSYSYEQYF.

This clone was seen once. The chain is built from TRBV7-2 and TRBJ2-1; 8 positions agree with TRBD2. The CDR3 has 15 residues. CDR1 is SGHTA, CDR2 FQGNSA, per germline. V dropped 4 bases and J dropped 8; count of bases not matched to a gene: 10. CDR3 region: CASSSKRESTDEQFF. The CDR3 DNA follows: TGTGCCAGCAGCTCTAAGCGGGAGAGTACCGATGAGCAGTTCTTC.

CDR3 coding DNA: TGTGCCAGCCAAGCGGCACAGATTGGCTACACCTTC. This sequence encodes CASQAAQIGYTF. The rearrangement joins TRBV5-5 to TRBJ1-2; D call uncertain. Per germline, CDR1 SGHKS and CDR2 YYEKEE (reference sequence). There are 12 residues in the CDR3. Trimming cost V 7 bases and J 7 bases, with 14 bases left between them.

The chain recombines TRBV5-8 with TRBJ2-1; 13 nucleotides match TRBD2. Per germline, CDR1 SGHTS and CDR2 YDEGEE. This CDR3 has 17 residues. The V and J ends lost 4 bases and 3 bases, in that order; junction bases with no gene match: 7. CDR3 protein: CASSQSRTSGSYNEQFF. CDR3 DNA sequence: TGTGCCAGCAGCCAATCCAGGACTAGCGGGAGCTACAATGAGCAGTTCTTC.

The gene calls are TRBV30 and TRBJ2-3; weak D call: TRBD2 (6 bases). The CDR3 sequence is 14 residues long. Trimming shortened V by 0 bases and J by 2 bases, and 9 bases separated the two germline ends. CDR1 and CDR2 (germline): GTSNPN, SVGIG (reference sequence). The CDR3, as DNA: TGTGCCTGGAGTGTAGGGAGGCTCACAGATACGCAGTATTTT. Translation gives CAWSVGRLTDTQYF.

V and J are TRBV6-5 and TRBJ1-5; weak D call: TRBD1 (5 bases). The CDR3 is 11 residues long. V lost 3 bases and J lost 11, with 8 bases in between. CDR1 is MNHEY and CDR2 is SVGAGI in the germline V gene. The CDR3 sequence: CASSYGGTQHF. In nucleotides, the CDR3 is TGTGCCAGCAGTTATGGGGGGACCCAGCATTTT.

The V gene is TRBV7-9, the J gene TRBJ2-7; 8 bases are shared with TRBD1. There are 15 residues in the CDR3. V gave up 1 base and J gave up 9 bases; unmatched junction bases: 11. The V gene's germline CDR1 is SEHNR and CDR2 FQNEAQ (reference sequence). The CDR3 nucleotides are TGTGCCAGCAGCTTAGGGACAGGGACCGACGTTGGGCAGTACTTC. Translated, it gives CASSLGTGTDVGQYF.

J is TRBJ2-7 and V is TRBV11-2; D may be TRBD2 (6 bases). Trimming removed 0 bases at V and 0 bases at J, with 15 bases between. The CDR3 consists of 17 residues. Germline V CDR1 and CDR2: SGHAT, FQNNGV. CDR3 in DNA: TGTGCCAGCAGCTTAGATAGTATAGCGGCGAGCTCCTACGAGCAGTACTTC. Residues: CASSLDSIAASSYEQYF. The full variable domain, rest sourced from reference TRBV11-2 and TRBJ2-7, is EAGVAQSPRYKIIEKRQSVAFWCNPISGHATLYWYQQILGQGPKLLIQFQNNGVVDDSQLPKDRFSAERLKGVDSTLKIQPAKLEDSAVYLCASSLDSIAASSYEQYFGPGTRLTVT.

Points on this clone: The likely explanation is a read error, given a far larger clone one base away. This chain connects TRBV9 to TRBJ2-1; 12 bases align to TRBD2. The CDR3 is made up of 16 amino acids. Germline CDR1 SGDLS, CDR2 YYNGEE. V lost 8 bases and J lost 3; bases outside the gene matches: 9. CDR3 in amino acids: CASSLSTSGSYNEQFF. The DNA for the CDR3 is TGTGCCAGTAGCCTCTCGACTAGCGGGAGCTACAATGAGCAGTTCTTC.

The CDR3 DNA sequence: TGTGCCACCAGCAGAGAACGACAGGACTATGGCTACACCTTC. As protein: CATSRERQDYGYTF. The chain links TRBV15 to TRBJ1-2; D is perhaps TRBD1 (6 bases). Trimming removed 0 bases at V and 3 bases at J, with 8 bases between. The CDR3 has 14 residues. Germline V gene data show CDR1 as LNHNV and CDR2 as YYDKDF (reference sequence).